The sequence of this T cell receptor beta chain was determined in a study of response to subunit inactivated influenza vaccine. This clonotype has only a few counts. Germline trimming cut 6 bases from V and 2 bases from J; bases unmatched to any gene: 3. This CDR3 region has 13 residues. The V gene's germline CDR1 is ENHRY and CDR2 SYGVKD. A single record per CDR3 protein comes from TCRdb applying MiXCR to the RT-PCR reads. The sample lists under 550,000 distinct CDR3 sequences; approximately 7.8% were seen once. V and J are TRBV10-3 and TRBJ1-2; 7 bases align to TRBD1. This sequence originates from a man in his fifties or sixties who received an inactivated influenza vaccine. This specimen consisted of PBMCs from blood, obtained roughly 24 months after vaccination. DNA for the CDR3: TGTGCCATCAGCGCACAGGGGAACTATGGCTACACCTTC. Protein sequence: CAISAQGNYGYTF.